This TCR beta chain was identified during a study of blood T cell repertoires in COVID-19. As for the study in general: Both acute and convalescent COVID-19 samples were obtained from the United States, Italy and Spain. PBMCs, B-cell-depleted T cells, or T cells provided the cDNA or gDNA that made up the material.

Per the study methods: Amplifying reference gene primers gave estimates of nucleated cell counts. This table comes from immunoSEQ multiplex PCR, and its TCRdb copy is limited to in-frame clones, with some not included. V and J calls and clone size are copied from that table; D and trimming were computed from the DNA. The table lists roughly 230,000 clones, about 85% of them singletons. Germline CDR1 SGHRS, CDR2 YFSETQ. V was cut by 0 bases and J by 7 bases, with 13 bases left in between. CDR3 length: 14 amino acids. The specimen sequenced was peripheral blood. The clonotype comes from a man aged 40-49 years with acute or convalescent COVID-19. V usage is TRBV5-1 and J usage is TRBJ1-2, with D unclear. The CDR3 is CASSLDVMVAGYTF. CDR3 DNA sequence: TGCGCCAGCAGCTTGGACGTTATGGTAGCTGGCTACACCTTC.